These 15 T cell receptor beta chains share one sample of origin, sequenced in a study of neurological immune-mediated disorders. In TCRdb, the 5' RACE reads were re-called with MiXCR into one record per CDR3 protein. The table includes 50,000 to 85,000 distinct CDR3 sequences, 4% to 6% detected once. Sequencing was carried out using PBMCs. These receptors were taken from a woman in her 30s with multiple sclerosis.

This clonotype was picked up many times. The CDR3: CASSLWTGAFF. The CDR3 DNA reads TGTGCCAGCAGCTTGTGGACGGGGGCTTTCTTT. This chain joins TRBV5-8 and TRBJ1-1; D uncertain. The germline V gene encodes CDR1 SGHTS and CDR2 YDEGEE. V shed 1 base and J shed 11 bases, with 9 bases lying between them. The CDR3 spans 11 residues. Full variable domain (outside the CDR3, taken from reference TRBV5-8 and TRBJ1-1): EAGVTQSPTHLIKTRGQQATLRCSPISGHTSVYWYQQALGLGLQFLLWYDEGEERNRGNFPPRFSGRQFPNYSSELNVNALELEDSALYLCASSLWTGAFFGQGTRLTVV.

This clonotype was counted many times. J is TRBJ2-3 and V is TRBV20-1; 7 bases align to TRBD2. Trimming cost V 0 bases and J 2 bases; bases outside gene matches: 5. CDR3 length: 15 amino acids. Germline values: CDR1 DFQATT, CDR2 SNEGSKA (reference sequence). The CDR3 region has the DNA TGCAGTGCTAGAGATCCCGGGGGGAACACAGATACGCAGTATTTT. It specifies CSARDPGGNTDTQYF.

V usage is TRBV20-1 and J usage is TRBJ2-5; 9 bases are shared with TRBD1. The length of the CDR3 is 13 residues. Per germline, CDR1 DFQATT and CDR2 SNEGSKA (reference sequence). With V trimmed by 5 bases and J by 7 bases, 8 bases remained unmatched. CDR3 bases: TGCAGTGCTTTCAAGACAGGGGGAGGGACCCAGTACTTC. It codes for CSAFKTGGGTQYF.

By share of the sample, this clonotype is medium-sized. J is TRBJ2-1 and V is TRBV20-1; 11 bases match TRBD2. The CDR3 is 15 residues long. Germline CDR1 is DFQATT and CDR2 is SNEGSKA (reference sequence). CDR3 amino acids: CSYSPGTSGYNEQFF. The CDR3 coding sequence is TGCAGCTACTCCCCCGGGACTAGCGGATACAATGAGCAGTTCTTC.

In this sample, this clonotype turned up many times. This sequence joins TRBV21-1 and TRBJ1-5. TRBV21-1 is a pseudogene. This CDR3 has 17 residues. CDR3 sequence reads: CASSNTHKGGSNQPQHF. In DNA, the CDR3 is TGTGCCAGCAGTAATACTCACAAGGGTGGAAGCAATCAGCCCCAGCATTTT.

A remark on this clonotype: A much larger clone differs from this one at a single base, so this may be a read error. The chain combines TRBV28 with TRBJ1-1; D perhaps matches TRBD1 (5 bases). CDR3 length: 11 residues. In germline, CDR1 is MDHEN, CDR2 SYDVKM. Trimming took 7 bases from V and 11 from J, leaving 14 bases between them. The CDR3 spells CASKSLRGAFF. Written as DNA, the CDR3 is TGTGCCAGCAAATCCCTGCGGGGGGCTTTCTTT.

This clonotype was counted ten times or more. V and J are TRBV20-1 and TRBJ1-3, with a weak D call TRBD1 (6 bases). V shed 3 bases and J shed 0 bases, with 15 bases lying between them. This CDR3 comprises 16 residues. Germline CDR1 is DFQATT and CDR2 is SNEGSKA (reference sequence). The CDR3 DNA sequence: TGCAGTGCTAGTGGGGCAGGGGAAGTCTCTGGAAACACCATATATTTT. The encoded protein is CSASGAGEVSGNTIYF.

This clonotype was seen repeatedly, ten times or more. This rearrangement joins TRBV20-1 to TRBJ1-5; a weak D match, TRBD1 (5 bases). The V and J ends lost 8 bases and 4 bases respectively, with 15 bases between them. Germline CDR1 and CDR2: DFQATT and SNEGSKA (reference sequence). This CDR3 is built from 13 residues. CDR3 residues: CSTNHGGNQPQHF. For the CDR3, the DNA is TGCAGTACCAATCACGGGGGGAATCAGCCCCAGCATTTT.

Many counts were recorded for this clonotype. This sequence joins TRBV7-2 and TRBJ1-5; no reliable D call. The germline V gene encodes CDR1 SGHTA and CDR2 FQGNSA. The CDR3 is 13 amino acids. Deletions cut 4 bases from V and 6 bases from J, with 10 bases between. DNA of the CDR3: TGTGCCAGCAGCTCGGACTCTCGTCAGCCCCAGCATTTT. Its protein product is CASSSDSRQPQHF.

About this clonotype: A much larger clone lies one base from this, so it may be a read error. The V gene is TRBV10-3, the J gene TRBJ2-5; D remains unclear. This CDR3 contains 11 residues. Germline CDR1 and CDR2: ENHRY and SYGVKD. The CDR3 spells CAISVEETLYF. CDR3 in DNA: TGTGCCATCAGTGTAGAAGAGACCCTGTACTTC.

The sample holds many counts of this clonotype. The CDR3 sequence: CASSPTGGAYNEQFF. The CDR3 DNA reads as TGTGCCAGCAGTCCAACAGGGGGCGCCTACAATGAGCAGTTCTTC. This chain uses TRBV27 with TRBJ2-1, with 9 bases matching TRBD1. V trimming: 5 bases; J trimming: 2 bases; junction bases outside the gene matches: 4. CDR1 and CDR2 from the germline V gene are MNHEY and SMNVEV (reference sequence). This CDR3 is built from 15 residues.

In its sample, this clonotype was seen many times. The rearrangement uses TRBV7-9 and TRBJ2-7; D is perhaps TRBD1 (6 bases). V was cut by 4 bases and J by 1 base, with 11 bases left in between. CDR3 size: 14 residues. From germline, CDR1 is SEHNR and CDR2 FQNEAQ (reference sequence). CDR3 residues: CASSYGDNSYEQYF. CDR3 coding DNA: TGTGCCAGCAGCTACGGGGACAATTCCTACGAGCAGTACTTC.

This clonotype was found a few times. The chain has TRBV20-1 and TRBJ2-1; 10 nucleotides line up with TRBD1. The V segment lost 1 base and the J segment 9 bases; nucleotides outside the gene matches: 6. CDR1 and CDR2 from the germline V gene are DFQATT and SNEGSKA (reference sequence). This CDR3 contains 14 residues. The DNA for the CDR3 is TGCAGTGCTAGAGTGGGACAGGGGAGGGGTGAGCAGTTCTTC. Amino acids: CSARVGQGRGEQFF.

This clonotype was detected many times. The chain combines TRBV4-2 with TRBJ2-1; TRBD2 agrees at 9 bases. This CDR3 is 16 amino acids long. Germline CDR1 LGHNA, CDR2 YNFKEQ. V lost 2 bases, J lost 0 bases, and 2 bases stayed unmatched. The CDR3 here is CASSQIAGVSYNEQFF. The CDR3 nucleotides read TGTGCCAGCAGCCAAATAGCGGGGGTCTCCTACAATGAGCAGTTCTTC.

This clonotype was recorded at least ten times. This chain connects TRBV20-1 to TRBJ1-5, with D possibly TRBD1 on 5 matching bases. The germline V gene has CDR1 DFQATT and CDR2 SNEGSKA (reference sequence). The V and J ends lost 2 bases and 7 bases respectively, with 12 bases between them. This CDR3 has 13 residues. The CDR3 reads CSARQGVQQPQHF. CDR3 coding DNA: TGCAGTGCTAGACAGGGTGTACAGCAGCCCCAGCATTTT.